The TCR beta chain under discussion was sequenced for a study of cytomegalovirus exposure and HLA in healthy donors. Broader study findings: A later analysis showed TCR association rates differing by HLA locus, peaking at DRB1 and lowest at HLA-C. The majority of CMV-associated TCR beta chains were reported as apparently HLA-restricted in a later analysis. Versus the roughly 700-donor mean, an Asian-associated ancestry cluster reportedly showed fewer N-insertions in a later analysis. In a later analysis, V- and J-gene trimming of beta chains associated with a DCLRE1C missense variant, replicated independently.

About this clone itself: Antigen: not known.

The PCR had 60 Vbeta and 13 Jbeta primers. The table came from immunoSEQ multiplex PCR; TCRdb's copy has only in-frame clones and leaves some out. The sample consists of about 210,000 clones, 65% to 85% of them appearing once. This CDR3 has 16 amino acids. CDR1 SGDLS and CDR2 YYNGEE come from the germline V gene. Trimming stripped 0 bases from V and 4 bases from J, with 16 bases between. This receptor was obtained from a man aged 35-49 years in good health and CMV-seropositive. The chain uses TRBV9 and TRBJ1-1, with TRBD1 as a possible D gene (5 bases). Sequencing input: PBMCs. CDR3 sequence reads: CASSVGYQGMVTEAFF. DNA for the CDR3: TGTGCCAGCAGCGTAGGGTATCAGGGCATGGTCACTGAAGCTTTCTTT.